This T cell receptor beta chain was obtained from a study of T cell clonality in common variable immunodeficiency. General study points: What drives increased CVID clonality needs T cell subpopulation sequencing. Fewer deletions and N-nucleotide insertions were reportedly seen in common variable immunodeficiency TCR beta sequences.

Measured with immunoSEQ multiplex PCR; TCRdb has only the in-frame clones, and not every one. The repertoire consists of approximately 20,000 clones, none detected only once. CVID subjects were 15 female and roughly 31 male, aged about 8 to 65. Germline V gene lookup returns CDR1 DFQATT and CDR2 SNEGSKA (reference sequence). The CDR3 runs to 13 residues. Trimming left V 5 bases short and J 1 base short, with 9 bases between. A note on this clone: Its antigen is unidentified. The read terminates 3 residues ahead of where the CDR3 ends, so the germline J gene completes it.

Source material: peripheral blood mononuclear cells. The gene calls are TRBV20-1 and TRBJ1-3; D is ambiguous. The TCR sequence derives from a human donor with common variable immunodeficiency. CDR3 sequence: CSAPGDSGNTIYF. The covered CDR3 bases are TGCAGTGCTCCAGGTGATTCTGGAAACACC.